These T cell receptor beta chains were read from a single sample in a study of blood T cell repertoires in COVID-19. Only in-frame clones appear in the TCRdb table, and some are missing; sequencing was by immunoSEQ multiplex PCR. The table has some 150,000 clones, approximately 88% seen once. The sequenced sample consisted of PBMCs or T cells enriched from blood (not recorded which). These receptors were collected from a woman aged 25 to 39 with acute COVID-19. CDR3s include the opening cysteine and the closing phenylalanine or tryptophan. The D gene is left open where the match is weak. Some rows mark clone size as missing; the rest say once, few, many or name a class of expanded clone.

d_gene	abundance	len	j_gene	v_gene	CDR3nt	CDR3aa
.	.	13	TRBJ2-1	TRBV7-3	TGTGCCAGCAGCTCCGGGACAAAAAATGAGCAGTTCTTC	CASSSGTKNEQFF
TRBD1	.	14	TRBJ1-5	TRBV7-2	TGTGCCAGCAGTCGGGACAGGAACAATCAGCCCCAGCATTTT	CASSRDRNNQPQHF
.	.	13	TRBJ2-7	TRBV12-3/TRBV12-4	TGTGCCAGCAGTTTGGGCAGGCGCAACGAGCAGTACTTC	CASSLGRRNEQYF
TRBD2	.	13	TRBJ2-7	TRBV18	TGTGCCAGCTCAAACGGGACTAGCTACGAGCAGTACTTC	CASSNGTSYEQYF
.	.	14	TRBJ2-1	TRBV7-8	TGTGCCAGCAGCCGCGGACAGTTCTACAATGAGCAGTTCTTC	CASSRGQFYNEQFF
.	.	13	TRBJ2-1	TRBV5-1	TGCGCCAGCAGCGACCGGGGGTATAATGAGCAGTTCTTC	CASSDRGYNEQFF
.	.	16	TRBJ1-2	TRBV28	TGTGCCAGCAGTTGGGAGGGATCGAGGGGGAACTATGGCTACACCTTC	CASSWEGSRGNYGYTF
.	.	15	TRBJ1-2	TRBV5-6	TGTGCCAGCAGCTTGGCCGAGGCAGACTACTATGGCTACACCTTC	CASSLAEADYYGYTF
TRBD2	.	18	TRBJ2-1	TRBV4-1	TGCGCCAGCAGTCATCAGCCTGGGACTAGCGGGAGGGGTGATGAGCAGTTCTTC	CASSHQPGTSGRGDEQFF
.	.	15	TRBJ2-5	TRBV6-5	TGTGCCAGCAGTTACTCGAACCAGGCTCAAGAGACCCAGTACTTC	CASSYSNQAQETQYF
TRBD2	.	16	TRBJ2-7	TRBV7-6	TGTGCCAGCAGCGCGGGACTAGCGGGAGGGAGTGACGAGCAGTACTTC	CASSAGLAGGSDEQYF
.	.	17	TRBJ1-3	TRBV5-8	TGTGCCAGCAGCTTAGGGGTCTATAGGTCGTTCGGAAACACCATATATTTT	CASSLGVYRSFGNTIYF
.	.	15	TRBJ2-1	TRBV10-3	TGTGCCATCATGGGGGGCAGGGGGTCCTACAATGAGCAGTTCTTC	CAIMGGRGSYNEQFF
.	.	12	TRBJ1-2	TRBV20-1	TGCAGTGCTAGTAAGCAAAACTATGGCTACACCTTC	CSASKQNYGYTF
.	few	16	TRBJ1-3	TRBV6-1	TGTGCCAGCAGTGAAGACCCGGGGGGATCTGGAAACACCATATATTTT	CASSEDPGGSGNTIYF
.	.	19	TRBJ1-4	TRBV28	TGTGCCAGCAGTACCCCAGATGCCGGTCTCGAACAAGGAGATGAAAAACTGTTTTTT	CASSTPDAGLEQGDEKLFF
.	.	13	TRBJ1-1	TRBV19	TGTGCCAGTAGTATAGATAGGGAGACTGAAGCTTTCTTT	CASSIDRETEAFF
.	once	14	TRBJ2-1	TRBV18	TGTGCCAGCCCGACCGATGGAAGGGGCAATGAGCAGTTCTTC	CASPTDGRGNEQFF
TRBD2	.	17	TRBJ2-3	TRBV4-1	TGCGCCAGCAGCCAAGTTAGAACGGGAGGGCCCCAAGATACGCAGTATTTT	CASSQVRTGGPQDTQYF
.	.	13	TRBJ1-5	TRBV27	TGTGCCAGCAGTTTAATAGGGGATCAGCCCCAGCATTTT	CASSLIGDQPQHF
TRBD2	.	16	TRBJ2-1	TRBV11-2	TGTGCCAGCAGCTTAGTTTCGGGGGGGTTGAACAATGAGCAGTTCTTC	CASSLVSGGLNNEQFF
TRBD1	.	14	TRBJ2-1	TRBV10-3	TGTGCCATCAGGGGGGACAGGGGGACGAATGAGCAGTTCTTC	CAIRGDRGTNEQFF
.	.	13	TRBJ1-5	TRBV7-2	TGTGCCAGCAGCTTAGTAGTGAATGGGCCCCAGCATTTT	CASSLVVNGPQHF
.	.	16	TRBJ1-1	TRBV6-1	TGTGCCAGCAGTGAAGACCTTATTCCCGGAGATACTGAAGCTTTCTTT	CASSEDLIPGDTEAFF
.	.	14	TRBJ1-1	TRBV7-9	TGTGCCAGCAGCTTACAGGGTTCGAACACTGAAGCTTTCTTT	CASSLQGSNTEAFF
TRBD1	once	13	TRBJ2-5	TRBV19	TGTGCCAGTAGCATGGACAGGGAAGAGACCCAGTACTTC	CASSMDREETQYF
TRBD2	.	19	TRBJ2-1	TRBV14	TGTGCCAGCAGCCAAGATCTGGGCGCACTAGCGGGAGGGCCCTATGAGCAGTTCTTC	CASSQDLGALAGGPYEQFF
.	.	14	TRBJ1-1	TRBV6-6	TGTGCCAGCATCACTACGGGCGGGAGCACTGAAGCTTTCTTT	CASITTGGSTEAFF
TRBD2	few	13	TRBJ2-1	TRBV28	TGTGCCAGCAGGCCTGGACTAGAGAATGAGCAGTTCTTC	CASRPGLENEQFF
TRBD2	.	14	TRBJ2-1	TRBV19	TGTGCCAGTAGTCTTGGGCGGGAGGTTAATGAGCAGTTCTTC	CASSLGREVNEQFF
TRBD1	.	15	TRBJ2-7	TRBV5-4	TGTGCCAGCAGCCCGGGCGGCACAGGGGCCTACGAGCAGTACTTC	CASSPGGTGAYEQYF
.	once	13	TRBJ1-3	TRBV29-1	TGCAGCGGCGTGTCCCACTCTGGAAACACCATATATTTT	CSGVSHSGNTIYF
.	.	14	TRBJ1-3	TRBV19	TGTGCCAGTAGTAGACAGATCTCTGGAAACACCATATATTTT	CASSRQISGNTIYF
TRBD1	once	14	TRBJ2-7	TRBV6-5	TGTGCCAGCAGTTACTCGACAGGGGCCTACGAGCAGTACTTC	CASSYSTGAYEQYF
TRBD1	once	14	TRBJ1-2	TRBV28	TGTGCCAGCAGTGCCCCGGGACAGGACTATGGCTACACCTTC	CASSAPGQDYGYTF
.	.	18	TRBJ2-2	TRBV4-1	TGCGCCAGCAGCCCTCGACTAGGCTATAACATTAACACCGGGGAGCTGTTTTTT	CASSPRLGYNINTGELFF
.	.	15	TRBJ1-1	TRBV3-1/TRBV3-2	TGTGCCAGCAGCCAAGTTGAACTACCGCCGTCTGAAGCTTTCTTT	CASSQVELPPSEAFF
TRBD1	.	16	TRBJ2-5	TRBV28	TGTGCCAGCAGTCTCCGGTGGACAGGGGCAGGGGAGACCCAGTACTTC	CASSLRWTGAGETQYF
.	once	15	TRBJ1-2	TRBV28	TGTGCCAGCAGTTACCGAGACAGGCCTCTTTATGGCTACACCTTC	CASSYRDRPLYGYTF
.	.	11	TRBJ1-2	TRBV20-1	TGCAGTGCAACAGACGGAGGGGCCGGCACCTTC	CSATDGGAGTF
.	.	15	TRBJ1-5	TRBV6-5	TGTGCCAGCAAGGACGGGGGATCGGGCAATCAGCCCCAGCATTTT	CASKDGGSGNQPQHF
TRBD2	.	14	TRBJ2-1	TRBV19	TGTGCCAGTTCCGGGACTAGCGGGAGGAATGAGCAGTTCTTC	CASSGTSGRNEQFF
.	.	15	TRBJ1-3	TRBV18	TGTGCCAGCTCACAACCGACTTTAAAAAGAAACACCATATATTTT	CASSQPTLKRNTIYF
.	.	16	TRBJ2-5	TRBV6-5	TGTGCCAGCAGTTCTAGCGCGCGGTCATATTGGGAGACCCAGTACTTC	CASSSSARSYWETQYF
TRBD1	.	17	TRBJ2-1	TRBV28	TGTGCCAGCAGCCGCAACGCCGGGACAGGGACACACAATGAGCAGTTCTTC	CASSRNAGTGTHNEQFF
.	once	14	TRBJ2-2	TRBV30	TGTGCCTGGAATCCCGTAGAAAACACCGGGGAGCTGTTTTTT	CAWNPVENTGELFF
.	.	15	TRBJ1-1	TRBV10-3	TGTGCCATCACCCCCGGGGGGGGGCGCGGGACTGAAGCTTTCTTT	CAITPGGGRGTEAFF
TRBD1	.	14	TRBJ2-2	TRBV30	TGTGCCTGGGGGACGACAGGGGGCACAGGGGAGCTGTTTTTT	CAWGTTGGTGELFF
.	.	14	TRBJ2-7	TRBV6-5	TGTGCCAGCAGTTACGGGGCAGGCCCCTACGAGCAGTACTTC	CASSYGAGPYEQYF
TRBD1	.	22	TRBJ1-5	TRBV7-3	TGTGCCAGCAGCTTAAAAGGGGACAGGCGGGGAAACGGGTTTCTTAGCAATCAGCCCCAGCATTTT	CASSLKGDRRGNGFLSNQPQHF
.	.	15	TRBJ1-4	TRBV6-1	TGTGCCAGCAGTGAAGCGCGAGGGTTTAGTGAAAAACTGTTTTTT	CASSEARGFSEKLFF
.	once	12	TRBJ2-2	TRBV29-1	TGCAGCGGGACTTCAGATACCGGGGAGCTGTTTTTT	CSGTSDTGELFF
.	.	16	TRBJ2-1	TRBV19	TGTGCCAGTAGACCCTTAGACCGGAGCTCCTACAATGAGCAGTTCTTC	CASRPLDRSSYNEQFF
.	.	13	TRBJ2-1	TRBV2	TGTGCCGGCTCTAGCGATGCCTACAATGAGCAGTTCTTC	CAGSSDAYNEQFF
.	.	18	TRBJ1-3	TRBV15	TGTGCCACCACGCCTGGTCCTATCCTAAAGGACAGACTAAACACCATATATTTT	CATTPGPILKDRLNTIYF